The entry below describes one T cell receptor (beta chain). The CDR3 covers 14 residues. The germline CDR1 and CDR2 sequences are SGHRS and YFSETQ. The V and J ends lost 4 bases and 3 bases respectively, with 12 bases between them. This sample is part of a study of blood T cell repertoires in COVID-19. Study summary: T cells, B-cell-depleted T cells, or PBMCs provided the cDNA or gDNA that served as material.

Libraries were prepared by immunoSEQ multiplex PCR; TCRdb keeps only in-frame clonotypes and omits some of them. The data contain about 140,000 clones, almost 85% of them singletons. The sample consisted of peripheral blood. The chain couples TRBV5-1 to TRBJ2-3, with D maybe TRBD1 (5 bases). The sequence came from a man aged 45 to 65 with acute or convalescent COVID-19. For the CDR3, the DNA is TGCGCCAGCAGCATTTCCAGGGCAACAGATACGCAGTATTTT. Translation: CASSISRATDTQYF.